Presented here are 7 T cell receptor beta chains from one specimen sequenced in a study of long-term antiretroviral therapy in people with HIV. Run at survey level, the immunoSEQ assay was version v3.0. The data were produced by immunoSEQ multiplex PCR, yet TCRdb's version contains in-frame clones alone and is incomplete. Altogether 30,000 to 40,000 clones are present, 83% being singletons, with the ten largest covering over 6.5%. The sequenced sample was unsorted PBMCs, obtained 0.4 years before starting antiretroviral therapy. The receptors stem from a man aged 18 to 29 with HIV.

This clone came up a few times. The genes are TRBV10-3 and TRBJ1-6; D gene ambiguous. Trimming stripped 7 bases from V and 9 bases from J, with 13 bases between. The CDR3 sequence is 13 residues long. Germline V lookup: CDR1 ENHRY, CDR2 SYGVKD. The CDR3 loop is CAITPGSSSPLHF. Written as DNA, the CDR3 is TGTGCCATCACTCCTGGGAGTAGTTCACCCCTCCACTTT.

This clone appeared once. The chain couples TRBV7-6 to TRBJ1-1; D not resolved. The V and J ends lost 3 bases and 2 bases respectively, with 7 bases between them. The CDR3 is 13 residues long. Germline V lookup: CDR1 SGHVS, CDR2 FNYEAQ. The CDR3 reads CASSFAGNTEAFF. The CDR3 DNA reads TGTGCCAGCAGCTTCGCCGGAAACACTGAAGCTTTCTTT.

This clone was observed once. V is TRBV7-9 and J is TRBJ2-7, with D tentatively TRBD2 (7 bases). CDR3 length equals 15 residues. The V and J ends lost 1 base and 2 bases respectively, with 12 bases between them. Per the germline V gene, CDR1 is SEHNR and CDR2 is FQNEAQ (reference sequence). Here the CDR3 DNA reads TGTGCCAGCAGCTTAGGGGCGGGGGCCGCCTACGAGCAGTACTTC. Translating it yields CASSLGAGAAYEQYF.

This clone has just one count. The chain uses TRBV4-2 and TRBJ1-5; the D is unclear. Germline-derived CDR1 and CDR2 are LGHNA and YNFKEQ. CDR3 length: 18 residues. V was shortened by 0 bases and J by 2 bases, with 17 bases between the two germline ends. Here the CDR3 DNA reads TGTGCCAGCAGCCAAGATGTGTGGGAGACGGCGGGCAATCAGCCCCAGCATTTT. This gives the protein CASSQDVWETAGNQPQHF.

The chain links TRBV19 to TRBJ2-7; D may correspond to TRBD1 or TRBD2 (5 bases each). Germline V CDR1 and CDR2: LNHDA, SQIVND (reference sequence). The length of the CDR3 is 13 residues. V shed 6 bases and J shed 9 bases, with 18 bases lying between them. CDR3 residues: CASSSTVGTGQYF. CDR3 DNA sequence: TGTGCCAGTAGCTCCACCGTGGGGACGGGGCAGTACTTC.

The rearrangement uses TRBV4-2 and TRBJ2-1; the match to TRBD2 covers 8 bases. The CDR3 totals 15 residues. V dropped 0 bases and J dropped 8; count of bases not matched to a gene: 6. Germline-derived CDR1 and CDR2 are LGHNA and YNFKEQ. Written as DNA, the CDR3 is TGTGCCAGCAGCCAAGATGCCAGCGGGGGCGATGAGCAGTTCTTC. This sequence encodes CASSQDASGGDEQFF.

The CDR3 is CASSEAPGRRTEAFF. The CDR3 bases are TGTGCCAGCAGTGAAGCCCCAGGGAGGAGGACTGAAGCTTTCTTT. This chain joins TRBV2 and TRBJ1-1, with D maybe TRBD1 (5 bases). There are 15 residues in the CDR3. From germline, CDR1 is SNHLY and CDR2 FYNNEI. Between the trimmed V and J ends, which lost 0 bases and 5 bases, there was a span of 13 bases.